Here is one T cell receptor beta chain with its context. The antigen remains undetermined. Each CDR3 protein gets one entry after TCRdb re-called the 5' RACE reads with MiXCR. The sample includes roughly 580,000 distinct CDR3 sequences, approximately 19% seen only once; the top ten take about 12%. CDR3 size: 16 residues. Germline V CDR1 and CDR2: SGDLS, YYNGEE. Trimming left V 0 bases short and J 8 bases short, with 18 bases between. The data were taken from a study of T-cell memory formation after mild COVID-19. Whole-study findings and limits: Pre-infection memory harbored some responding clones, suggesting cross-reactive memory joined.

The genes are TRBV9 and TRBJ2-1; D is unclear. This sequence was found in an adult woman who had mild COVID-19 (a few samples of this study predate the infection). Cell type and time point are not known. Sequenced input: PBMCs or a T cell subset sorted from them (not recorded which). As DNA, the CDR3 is TGTGCCAGCAGCGTAGCTATGGGCCTAAAGTTGGATGAGCAGTTCTTC. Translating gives CASSVAMGLKLDEQFF.